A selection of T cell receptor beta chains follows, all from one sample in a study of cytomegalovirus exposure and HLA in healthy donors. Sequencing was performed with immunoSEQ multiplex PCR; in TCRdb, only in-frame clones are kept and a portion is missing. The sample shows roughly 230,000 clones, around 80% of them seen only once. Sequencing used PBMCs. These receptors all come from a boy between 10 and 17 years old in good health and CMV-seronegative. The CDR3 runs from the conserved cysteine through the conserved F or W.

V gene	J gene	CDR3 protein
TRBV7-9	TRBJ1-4	CASSLELTGEEKLFF
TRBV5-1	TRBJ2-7	CASSLVQGAYEQYF
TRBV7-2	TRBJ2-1	CASSRTRGRKDEQFF
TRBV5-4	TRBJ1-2	CASSLSGANYGYTF
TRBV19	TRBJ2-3	CASTPPGLALDTQYF
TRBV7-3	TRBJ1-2	CASSLGTGNGYTF
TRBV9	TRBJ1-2	CASSALQGAKGYTF
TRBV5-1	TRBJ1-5	CASSLLGQSNQPQHF
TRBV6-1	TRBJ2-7	CASSEIGVTYEQYF
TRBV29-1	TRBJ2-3	CSVVPLDTQYF
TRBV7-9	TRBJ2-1	CASSRGEQFF
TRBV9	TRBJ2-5	CASSQGGRGVETQYF
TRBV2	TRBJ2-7	CASREDSPYEQYF
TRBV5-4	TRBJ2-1	CASSTREGGYNEQFF
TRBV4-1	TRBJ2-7	CASSQLSGLPYEQYF
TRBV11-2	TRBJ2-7	CASSWGQGVLYEQYF
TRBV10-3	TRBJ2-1	CAISGGASGRARPSNEQFF